Sequencing of this TCR beta chain was carried out in a study of cytotoxic CD8 clonotypes in ibrutinib-treated CLL. Overall study findings and caveats: The clonality rise at ibrutinib response reflected private clonotype expansion.

The method was immunoSEQ multiplex PCR; TCRdb's version includes in-frame clones alone and lacks a portion of them. The data hold fewer than 50,000 clones, with roughly 57% observed a single time. Germline V lookup: CDR1 SGHRS, CDR2 YFSETQ. V lost 0 bases, J lost 5 bases, and 7 bases stayed unmatched. The CDR3 runs to 16 residues. In its sample, this clone was seen a few times. Its antigen remains unidentified. Sequencing used PBMCs, obtained after 12 months of ibrutinib treatment. The clonotype originates from a human donor with chronic lymphocytic leukemia. The rearrangement links TRBV5-1 to TRBJ1-5, with TRBD1 identical over 8 bases. For the CDR3, the DNA is TGCGCCAGCAGCTTGGGGACAGGGCTAGGGGATCAGCCCCAGCATTTT. This encodes CASSLGTGLGDQPQHF. The full variable domain, in which reference TRBV5-1 and TRBJ1-5 provide the parts outside the CDR3, is KAGVTQTPRYLIKTRGQQVTLSCSPISGHRSVSWYQQTPGQGLQFLFEYFSETQRNKGNFPGRFSGRQFSNSRSEMNVSTLELGDSALYLCASSLGTGLGDQPQHFGDGTRLSIL.